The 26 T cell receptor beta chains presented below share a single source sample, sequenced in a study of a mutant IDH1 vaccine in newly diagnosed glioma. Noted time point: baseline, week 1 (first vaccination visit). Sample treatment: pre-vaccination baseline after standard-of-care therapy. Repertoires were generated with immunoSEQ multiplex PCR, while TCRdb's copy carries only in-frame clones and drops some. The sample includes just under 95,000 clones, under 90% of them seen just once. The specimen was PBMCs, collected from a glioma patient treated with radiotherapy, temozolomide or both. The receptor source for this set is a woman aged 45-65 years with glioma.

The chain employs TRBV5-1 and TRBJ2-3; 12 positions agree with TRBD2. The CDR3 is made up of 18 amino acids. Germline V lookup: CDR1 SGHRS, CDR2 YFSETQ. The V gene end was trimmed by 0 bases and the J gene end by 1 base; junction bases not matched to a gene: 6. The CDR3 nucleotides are TGCGCCAGCAGCTTGGTTCCGACTAGCGGGGGCCGCACAGATACGCAGTATTTT. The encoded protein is CASSLVPTSGGRTDTQYF.

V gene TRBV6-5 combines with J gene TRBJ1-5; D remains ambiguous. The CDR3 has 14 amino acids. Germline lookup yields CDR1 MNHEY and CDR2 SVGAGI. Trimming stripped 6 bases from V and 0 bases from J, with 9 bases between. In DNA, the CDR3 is TGTGCCAGCAGCGGCAGAGATAGCAATCAGCCCCAGCATTTT. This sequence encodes CASSGRDSNQPQHF.

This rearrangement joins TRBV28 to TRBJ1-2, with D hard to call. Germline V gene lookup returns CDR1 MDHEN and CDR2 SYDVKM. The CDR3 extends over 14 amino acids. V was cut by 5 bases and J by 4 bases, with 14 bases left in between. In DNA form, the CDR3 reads TGTGCCAGCAGTCCCCTGACGTCTAGCTATGGCTACACCTTC. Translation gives CASSPLTSSYGYTF.

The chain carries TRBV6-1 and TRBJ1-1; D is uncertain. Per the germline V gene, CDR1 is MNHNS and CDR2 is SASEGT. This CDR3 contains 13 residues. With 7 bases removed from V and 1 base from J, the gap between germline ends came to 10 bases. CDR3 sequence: CASKERANTEAFF. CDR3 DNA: TGTGCCAGCAAAGAACGGGCGAACACTGAAGCTTTCTTT.

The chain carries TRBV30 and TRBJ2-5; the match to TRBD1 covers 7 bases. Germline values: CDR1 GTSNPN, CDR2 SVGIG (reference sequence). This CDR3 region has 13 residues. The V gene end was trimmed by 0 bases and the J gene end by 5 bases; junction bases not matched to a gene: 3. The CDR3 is CAWSVNRGETQYF. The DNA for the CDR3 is TGTGCCTGGAGTGTAAACAGGGGTGAGACCCAGTACTTC.

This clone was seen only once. The CDR3 region has the DNA TGTGCCAGCAGCCGAACTTGGGCCACTGAAGCTTTCTTT. It codes for CASSRTWATEAFF. The rearrangement joins TRBV6-5 to TRBJ1-1; D gene unclear. Germline V CDR1 and CDR2: MNHEY, SVGAGI. The germline V and J ends were trimmed by 6 bases and 4 bases, with 12 bases remaining between them. This CDR3 contains 13 residues.

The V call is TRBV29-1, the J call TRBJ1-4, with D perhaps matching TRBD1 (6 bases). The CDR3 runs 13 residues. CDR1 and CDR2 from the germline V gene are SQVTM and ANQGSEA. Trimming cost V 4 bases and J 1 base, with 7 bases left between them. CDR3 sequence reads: CSVVDRTNEKLFF. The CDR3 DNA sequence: TGCAGCGTTGTGGACAGAACTAATGAAAAACTGTTTTTT.

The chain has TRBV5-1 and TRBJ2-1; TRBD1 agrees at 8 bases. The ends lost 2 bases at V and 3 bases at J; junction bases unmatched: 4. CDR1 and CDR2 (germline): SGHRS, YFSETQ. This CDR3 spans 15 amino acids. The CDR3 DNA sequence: TGCGCCAGCAGCTTTCGACAGGGGCTCTACAATGAGCAGTTCTTC. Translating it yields CASSFRQGLYNEQFF. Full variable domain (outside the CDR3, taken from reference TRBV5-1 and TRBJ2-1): KAGVTQTPRYLIKTRGQQVTLSCSPISGHRSVSWYQQTPGQGLQFLFEYFSETQRNKGNFPGRFSGRQFSNSRSEMNVSTLELGDSALYLCASSFRQGLYNEQFFGPGTRLTVL.

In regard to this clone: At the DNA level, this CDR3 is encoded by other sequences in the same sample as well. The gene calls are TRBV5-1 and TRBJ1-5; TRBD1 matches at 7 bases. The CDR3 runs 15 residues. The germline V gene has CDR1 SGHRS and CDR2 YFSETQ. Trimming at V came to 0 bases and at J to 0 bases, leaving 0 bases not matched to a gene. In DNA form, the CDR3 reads TGCGCCAGCAGCTTGGGACAGGGTAGCAATCAGCCCCAGCATTTT. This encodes CASSLGQGSNQPQHF.

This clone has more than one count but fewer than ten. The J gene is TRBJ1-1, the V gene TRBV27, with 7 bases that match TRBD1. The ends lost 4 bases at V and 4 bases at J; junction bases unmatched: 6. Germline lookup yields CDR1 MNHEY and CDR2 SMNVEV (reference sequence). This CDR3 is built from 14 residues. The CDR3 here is CASSSWTGVTEAFF. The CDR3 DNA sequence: TGTGCCAGCAGTTCATGGACAGGCGTCACTGAAGCTTTCTTT.

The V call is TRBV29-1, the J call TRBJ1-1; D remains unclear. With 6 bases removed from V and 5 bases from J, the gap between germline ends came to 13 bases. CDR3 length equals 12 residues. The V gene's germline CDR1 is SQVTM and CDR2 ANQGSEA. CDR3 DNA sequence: TGCAGCGTCGCTATCCTGGATACTGAAGCTTTCTTT. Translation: CSVAILDTEAFF.

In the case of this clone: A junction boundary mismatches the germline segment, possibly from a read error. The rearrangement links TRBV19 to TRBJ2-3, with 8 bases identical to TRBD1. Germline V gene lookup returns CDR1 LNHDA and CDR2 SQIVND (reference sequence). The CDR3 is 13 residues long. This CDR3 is CASSPEVGTGEHF. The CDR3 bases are TGTGCCAGTAGTCCAGAAGTGGGGACAGGTGAGCATTTT.

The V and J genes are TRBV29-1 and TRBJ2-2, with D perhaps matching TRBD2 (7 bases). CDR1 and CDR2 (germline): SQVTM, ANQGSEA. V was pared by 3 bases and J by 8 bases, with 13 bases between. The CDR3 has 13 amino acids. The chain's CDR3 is CSVDGGRIGELFF. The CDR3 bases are TGCAGCGTTGACGGGGGGCGGATTGGGGAGCTGTTTTTT.

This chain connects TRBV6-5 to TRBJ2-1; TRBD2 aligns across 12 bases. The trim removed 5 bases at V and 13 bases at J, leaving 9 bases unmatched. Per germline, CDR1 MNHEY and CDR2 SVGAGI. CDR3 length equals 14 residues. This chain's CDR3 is CASSLLTSGGNQFF. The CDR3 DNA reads TGTGCCAGCAGTCTTTTGACTAGCGGGGGTAATCAGTTCTTC.

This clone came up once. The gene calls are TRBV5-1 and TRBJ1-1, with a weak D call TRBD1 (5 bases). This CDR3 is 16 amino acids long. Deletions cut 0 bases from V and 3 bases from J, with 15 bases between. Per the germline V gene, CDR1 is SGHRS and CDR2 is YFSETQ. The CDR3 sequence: CASSLGEGKGYTEAFF. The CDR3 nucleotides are TGCGCCAGCAGCTTGGGGGAGGGGAAAGGGTACACTGAAGCTTTCTTT.

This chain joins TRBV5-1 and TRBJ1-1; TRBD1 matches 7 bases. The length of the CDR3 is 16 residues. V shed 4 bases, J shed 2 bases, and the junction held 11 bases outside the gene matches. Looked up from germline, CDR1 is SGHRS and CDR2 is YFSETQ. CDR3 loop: CASSPRWTGTNTEAFF. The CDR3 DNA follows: TGCGCCAGCAGCCCAAGATGGACAGGTACCAACACTGAAGCTTTCTTT.

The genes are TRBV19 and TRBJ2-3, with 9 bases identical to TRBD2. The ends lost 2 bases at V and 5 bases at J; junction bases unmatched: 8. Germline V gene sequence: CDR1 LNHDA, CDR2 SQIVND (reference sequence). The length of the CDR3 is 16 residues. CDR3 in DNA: TGTGCCAGTAGTATATCAAGCGGGGGGAGTGGAGATACGCAGTATTTT. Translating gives CASSISSGGSGDTQYF.

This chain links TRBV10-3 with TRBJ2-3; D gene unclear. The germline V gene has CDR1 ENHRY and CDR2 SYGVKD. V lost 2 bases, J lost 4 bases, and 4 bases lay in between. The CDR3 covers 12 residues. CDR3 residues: CAISEGPDTQYF. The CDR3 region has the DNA TGTGCCATCAGTGAGGGGCCAGATACGCAGTATTTT.

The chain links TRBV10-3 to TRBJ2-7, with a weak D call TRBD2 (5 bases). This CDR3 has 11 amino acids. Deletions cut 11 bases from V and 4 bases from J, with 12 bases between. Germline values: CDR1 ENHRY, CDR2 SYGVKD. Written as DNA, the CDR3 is TGTGCCTCAACCGAGGGATACGAGCAGTACTTC. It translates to CASTEGYEQYF.

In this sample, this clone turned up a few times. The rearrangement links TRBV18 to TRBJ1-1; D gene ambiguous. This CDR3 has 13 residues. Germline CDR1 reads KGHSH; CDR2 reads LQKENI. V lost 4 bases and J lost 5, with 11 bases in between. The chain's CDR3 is CASSRGMGTEAFF. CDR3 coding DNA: TGTGCCAGCTCACGCGGTATGGGGACTGAAGCTTTCTTT.

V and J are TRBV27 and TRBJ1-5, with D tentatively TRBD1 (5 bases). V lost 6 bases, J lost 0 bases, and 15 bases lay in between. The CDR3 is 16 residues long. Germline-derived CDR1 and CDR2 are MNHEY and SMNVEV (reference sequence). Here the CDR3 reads CASRTTGLDSNQPQHF. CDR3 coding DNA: TGTGCCAGCAGAACTACGGGACTGGATAGCAATCAGCCCCAGCATTTT.

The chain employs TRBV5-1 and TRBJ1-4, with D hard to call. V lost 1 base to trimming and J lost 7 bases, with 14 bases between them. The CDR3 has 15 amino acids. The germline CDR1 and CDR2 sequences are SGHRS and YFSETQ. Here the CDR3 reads CASSLMGEGSEKLFF. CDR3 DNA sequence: TGCGCCAGCAGCTTGATGGGCGAGGGCAGTGAAAAACTGTTTTTT.

CDR3 sequence (DNA): TGTGCCAGCAGTGCCCGACAGGGGACCCCTTGGGGAGCCTATGGCTACACCTTC. It codes for CASSARQGTPWGAYGYTF. This chain uses TRBV27 with TRBJ1-2; 8 bases align to TRBD1. This CDR3 contains 18 residues. J lost 4 bases, V lost 5 bases, and 18 bases had no gene match. Germline loops: CDR1 MNHEY, CDR2 SMNVEV (reference sequence).

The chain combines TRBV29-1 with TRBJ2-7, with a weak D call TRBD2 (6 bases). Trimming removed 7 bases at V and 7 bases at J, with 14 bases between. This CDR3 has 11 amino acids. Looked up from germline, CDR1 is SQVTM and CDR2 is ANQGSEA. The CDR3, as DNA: TGCAGCGCCGCGGAGGGACGGGAGCAGTACTTC. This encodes CSAAEGREQYF.

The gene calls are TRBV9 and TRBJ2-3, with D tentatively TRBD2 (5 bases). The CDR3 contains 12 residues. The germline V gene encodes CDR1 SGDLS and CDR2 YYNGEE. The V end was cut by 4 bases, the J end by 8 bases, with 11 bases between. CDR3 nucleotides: TGTGCCAGCAGCAGTAGCGAGGGTACGCAGTATTTT. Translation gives CASSSSEGTQYF.

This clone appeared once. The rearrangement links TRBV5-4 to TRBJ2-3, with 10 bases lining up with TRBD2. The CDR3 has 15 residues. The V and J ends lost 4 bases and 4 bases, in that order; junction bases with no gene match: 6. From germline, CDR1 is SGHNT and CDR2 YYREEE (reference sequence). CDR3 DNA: TGTGCCAGCAGCCCAGCGGGGGGGCGAGCAGATACGCAGTATTTT. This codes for CASSPAGGRADTQYF. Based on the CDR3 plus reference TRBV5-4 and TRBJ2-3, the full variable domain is ETGVTQSPTHLIKTRGQQVTLRCSSQSGHNTVSWYQQALGQGPQFIFQYYREEENGRGNFPPRFSGLQFPNYSSELNVNALELDDSALYLCASSPAGGRADTQYFGPGTRLTVL.